The T cell receptor beta chain described here comes from a study of blood T cell repertoires in COVID-19 (TCRdb year 2020). Study-level background: Samples covering the acute and convalescent phases of COVID-19 were provided by collaborators in the United States, Italy and Spain. The prospective study material was composed of cDNA or gDNA derived from T cells, B-cell-depleted T cells, or PBMCs. The dataset comprised deeply sampled blood TCRbeta repertoires from subjects exposed to, actively infected with, or recovered from COVID-19. The repertoires were made available in a free public database intended to serve as a resource for research on the immune response to SARS-CoV-2. Samples were obtained from the ongoing ImmuneRACE study (first 160 participants) and from 1,200 or so subjects provided by 6 global collaborators. Nearly every sample came with metadata listing a de-identified subject ID, COVID-19 status, age in years and sex. Where HLA class I and class II types were available, the types were taken from metadata supplied by the sample provider, not from assay-based typing.

TCRbeta CDR3 regions were amplified from genomic DNA by means of the immunoSEQ Assay, a bias-controlled multiplex PCR. In the paper's pipeline: Nucleated cell counts per sample were estimated from amplification of reference gene primers within the assay. To quantify the absolute abundance of each unique TCRbeta CDR3 rearrangement, sequence reads were collapsed and filtered. For each sample, productive Simpson clonality was calculated by taking the square root of Simpson's diversity index across productive rearrangements. TCRdb holds this immuneACCESS table with in-frame rearrangements only. Some clones are missing; in checked studies, unresolved V genes explain under half, and the rest has no known cause. V, J and clone size are those of that table, while D and trimming were read from the DNA. The sample table holds some 160,000 clones, of which 80% to 90% were seen once. The top ten constitute roughly 3.1% of the sample.

Whole blood was collected in K2EDTA tubes by collaborating institutions according to the institutions' own protocols. For TCRbeta analysis, collaborators shipped samples in one of three forms: frozen whole blood, isolated PBMCs, or DNA extracted from either of those sample types. This clone was found a few times. This receptor's antigen is unknown. Base quality data are lacking; no much larger clone is found one base away. General findings and caveats noted by the study authors: The amount of clinical and demographic metadata varied by source and participant and was provided uncurated.

The CDR3 measures 13 amino acids from cysteine to phenylalanine. Of the read, only the CDR3 DNA is kept; its 39 bases are in frame from base 1. CDR1 and CDR2 are drawn from the germline V gene: SQVTM, ANQGSEA. V loses 4 bases at its end and J loses 7 bases; junction bases beyond the gene matches: 3. The specimen sequenced was peripheral blood. The chain couples TRBV29-1 to TRBJ1-6; 8 central bases correspond to TRBD1. The clonotype was recovered from a man aged 60-69 years with acute or convalescent COVID-19. Here is the DNA: TGCAGCGTTGGGGACAGGCCGAATTCACCCCTCCACTTT. Its coded protein is CSVGDRPNSPLHF. Full variable domain (CDR3 extended with the reference TRBV29-1 and TRBJ1-6 proteins): SAVISQKPSRDICQRGTSLTIQCQVDSQVTMMFWYRQQPGQSLTLIATANQGSEATYESGFVIDKFPISRPNLTFSTLTVSNMSPEDSSIYLCSVGDRPNSPLHFGNGTRLTVT.